These 10 T cell receptor beta chains share one sample of origin, sequenced in a study of blood T cell repertoires in COVID-19. Profiling relied on immunoSEQ multiplex PCR, and the TCRdb table lists in-frame clones only, not all of them. The data hold roughly 360,000 clones, with over 65% observed a single time. The specimen was peripheral blood. The receptors were gathered from a human donor with acute or convalescent COVID-19. The donor label of this sample is uncertain.

This clone appeared a few times. The J gene is TRBJ2-2, the V gene TRBV7-2; 11 nucleotides agree with TRBD2. This CDR3 has 15 residues. Looked up from germline, CDR1 is SGHTA and CDR2 is FQGNSA. Trimming cost V 5 bases and J 4 bases; bases outside gene matches: 3. The CDR3 DNA follows: TGTGCCAGCAGCCATCTAGCGGGGGGCACCGGGGAGCTGTTTTTT. It is translated as CASSHLAGGTGELFF.

On this clone: A much larger clone sits a single nucleotide away, making a read error possible. The rearrangement joins TRBV5-1 to TRBJ2-5, with D unresolved. There are 14 residues in the CDR3. CDR1 and CDR2 from the germline V gene are SGHRS and YFSETQ. V was pared by 0 bases and J by 1 base, with 7 bases between. The CDR3 loop reads CASSLGAVQETQYF. Here the CDR3 DNA reads TGCGCCAGCAGCTTGGGGGCCGTCCAAGAGACCCAGTACTTC.

V is TRBV30 and J is TRBJ1-5; perhaps TRBD1 as D (5 bases). CDR1 and CDR2 (germline): GTSNPN, SVGIG (reference sequence). The CDR3 extends over 17 amino acids. The V and J ends lost 0 bases and 0 bases respectively, with 15 bases between them. This chain's CDR3 is CAWSVRDREYSNQPQHF. Written as DNA, the CDR3 is TGTGCCTGGAGTGTCCGAGACAGAGAATATAGCAATCAGCCCCAGCATTTT.

V gene TRBV5-1 combines with J gene TRBJ2-1; 14 positions agree with TRBD2. Germline-derived CDR1 and CDR2 are SGHRS and YFSETQ. The CDR3 is 17 amino acids. V dropped 4 bases and J dropped 9; count of bases not matched to a gene: 12. The CDR3 nucleotides read TGCGCCAGCAGCGGGACTAGCGGGAGATGGGGTGCCGGTGAGCAGTTCTTC. This encodes CASSGTSGRWGAGEQFF. The complete variable domain, with remaining parts taken from reference TRBV5-1 and TRBJ2-1, reads KAGVTQTPRYLIKTRGQQVTLSCSPISGHRSVSWYQQTPGQGLQFLFEYFSETQRNKGNFPGRFSGRQFSNSRSEMNVSTLELGDSALYLCASSGTSGRWGAGEQFFGPGTRLTVL.

The J gene is TRBJ1-6, the V gene TRBV27; a weak D match, TRBD1 (6 bases). Germline CDR1 reads MNHEY; CDR2 reads SMNVEV (reference sequence). V was trimmed by 5 bases and J by 7 bases, leaving 15 bases between them. The CDR3 totals 15 residues. The CDR3 region has the DNA TGTGCCAGCAGTCACCATCTGCAGGGGAATTCACCCCTCCACTTT. This encodes CASSHHLQGNSPLHF.

The chain is built from TRBV18 and TRBJ1-3; 10 bases align to TRBD1. The V gene end was trimmed by 2 bases and the J gene end by 2 bases; junction bases not matched to a gene: 3. The V gene's germline CDR1 is KGHSH and CDR2 LQKENI. CDR3 length: 16 amino acids. Here the CDR3 DNA reads TGTGCCAGCTCACCAGAGGGACAGGGGACTGGAAACACCATATATTTT. As protein: CASSPEGQGTGNTIYF.

Concerning this clone: One end of the junction does not line up with germline, which may come from a read error. The rearrangement uses TRBV29-1 and TRBJ2-1; D is perhaps TRBD2 (5 bases). The CDR3 is 15 amino acids. The germline CDR1 and CDR2 sequences are SQVTM and ANQGSEA. CDR3 sequence reads: CSVEGGRGIYNEQFF. CDR3 nucleotides: TGCAGCGTCGAAGGAGGCCGCGGAATCTACAATGAGCAGTTCTTC.

The chain is built from TRBV28 and TRBJ1-3; no definite D call. Trimming pared 3 bases from V and 3 bases from J, leaving 15 bases between. The CDR3 is made up of 16 amino acids. Looked up from germline, CDR1 is MDHEN and CDR2 is SYDVKM. The CDR3 loop is CASSFFYGGVGNTIYF. CDR3 nucleotide sequence: TGTGCCAGCAGTTTCTTTTACGGAGGCGTTGGAAACACCATATATTTT.

The gene calls are TRBV7-2 and TRBJ1-2; tentatively, D is TRBD1 (5 bases). The CDR3 loop spans 15 amino acids. Trimming cost V 2 bases and J 4 bases, with 14 bases left between them. Germline V gene lookup returns CDR1 SGHTA and CDR2 FQGNSA. CDR3 in amino acids: CASSLRQGDPYGYTF. CDR3 sequence (DNA): TGTGCCAGCAGCTTACGGCAGGGCGACCCCTATGGCTACACCTTC.

The CDR3 sequence: CASSFVPGPEYF. The CDR3 nucleotides read TGCGCCAGCAGCTTCGTTCCGGGTCCAGAGTACTTC. The chain combines TRBV5-1 with TRBJ2-5, with D unclear. Deletions cut 2 bases from V and 12 bases from J, with 14 bases between. The length of the CDR3 is 12 residues. Germline CDR1 reads SGHRS; CDR2 reads YFSETQ.